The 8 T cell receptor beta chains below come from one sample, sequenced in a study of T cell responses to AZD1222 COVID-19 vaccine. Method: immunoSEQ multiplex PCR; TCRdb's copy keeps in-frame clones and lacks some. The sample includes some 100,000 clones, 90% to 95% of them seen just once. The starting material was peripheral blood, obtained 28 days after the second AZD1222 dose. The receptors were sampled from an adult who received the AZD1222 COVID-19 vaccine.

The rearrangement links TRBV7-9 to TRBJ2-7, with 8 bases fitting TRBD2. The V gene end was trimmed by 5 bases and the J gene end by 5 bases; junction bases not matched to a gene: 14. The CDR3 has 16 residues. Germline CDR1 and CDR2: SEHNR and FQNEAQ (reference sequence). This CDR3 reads CASSIWLGGGPHEQYF. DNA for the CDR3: TGTGCCAGCAGCATTTGGCTGGGCGGGGGGCCCCACGAGCAGTACTTC. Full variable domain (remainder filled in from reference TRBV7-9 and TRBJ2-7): DTGVSQNPRHKITKRGQNVTFRCDPISEHNRLYWYRQTLGQGPEFLTYFQNEAQLEKSRLLSDRFSAERPKGSFSTLEIQRTEQGDSAMYLCASSIWLGGGPHEQYFGPGTRLTVT.

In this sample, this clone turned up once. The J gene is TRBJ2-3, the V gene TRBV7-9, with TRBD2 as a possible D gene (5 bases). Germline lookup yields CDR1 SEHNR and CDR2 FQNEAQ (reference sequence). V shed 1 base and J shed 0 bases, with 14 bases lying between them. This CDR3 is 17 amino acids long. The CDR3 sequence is CASSLVEGSPSTDTQYF. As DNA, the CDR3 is TGTGCCAGCAGCTTAGTCGAGGGTAGCCCCAGCACAGATACGCAGTATTTT.

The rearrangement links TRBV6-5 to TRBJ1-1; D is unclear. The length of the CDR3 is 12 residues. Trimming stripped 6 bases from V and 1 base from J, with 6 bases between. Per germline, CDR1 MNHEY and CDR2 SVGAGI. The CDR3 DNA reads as TGTGCCAGCAGACGACAGAACACTGAAGCTTTCTTT. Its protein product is CASRRQNTEAFF.

The CDR3 bases are TGTGCCAGTTCGACGGACAGGGGCCTTGGGCCCCAGCATTTT. Translated: CASSTDRGLGPQHF. The chain links TRBV19 to TRBJ1-5, with 9 bases identical to TRBD1. This CDR3 comprises 14 residues. Germline V gene data show CDR1 as LNHDA and CDR2 as SQIVND (reference sequence). V was clipped by 8 bases and J by 9 bases; unmatched bases: 11.

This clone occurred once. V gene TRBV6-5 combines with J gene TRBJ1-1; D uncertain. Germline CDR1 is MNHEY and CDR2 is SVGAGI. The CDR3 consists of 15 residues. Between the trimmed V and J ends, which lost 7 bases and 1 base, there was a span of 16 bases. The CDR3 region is CASTLSPIPNTEAFF. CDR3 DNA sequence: TGTGCCAGCACCCTCAGTCCAATTCCGAACACTGAAGCTTTCTTT.

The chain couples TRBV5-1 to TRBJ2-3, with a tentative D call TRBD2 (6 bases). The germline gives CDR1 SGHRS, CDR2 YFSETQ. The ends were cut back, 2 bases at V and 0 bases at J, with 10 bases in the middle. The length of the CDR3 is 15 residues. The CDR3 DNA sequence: TGCGCCAGCAGCTTAGGCGGGGATAGCACAGATACGCAGTATTTT. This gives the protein CASSLGGDSTDTQYF. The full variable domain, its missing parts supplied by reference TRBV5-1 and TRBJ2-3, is KAGVTQTPRYLIKTRGQQVTLSCSPISGHRSVSWYQQTPGQGLQFLFEYFSETQRNKGNFPGRFSGRQFSNSRSEMNVSTLELGDSALYLCASSLGGDSTDTQYFGPGTRLTVL.

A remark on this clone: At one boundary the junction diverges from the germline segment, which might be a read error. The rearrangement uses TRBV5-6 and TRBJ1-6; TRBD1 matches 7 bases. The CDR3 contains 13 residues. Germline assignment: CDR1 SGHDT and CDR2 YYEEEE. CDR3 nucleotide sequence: TGTGCCAGCAGCCCGGGGACAGCCTTACGAATCGACTTT. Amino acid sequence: CASSPGTALRIDF.

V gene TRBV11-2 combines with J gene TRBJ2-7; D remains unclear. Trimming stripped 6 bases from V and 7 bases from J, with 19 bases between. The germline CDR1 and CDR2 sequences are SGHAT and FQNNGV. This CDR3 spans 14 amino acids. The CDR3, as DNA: TGTGCCAGCAGAGGAGTTCTTGCGGAGAGGGAGCAGTACTTC. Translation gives CASRGVLAEREQYF.